This is a list of T cell receptor beta chains from one sample in a study of OX40 agonist ivuxolimab in advanced cancers. The method was immunoSEQ multiplex PCR; TCRdb's version includes in-frame clones alone and lacks a portion of them. The data show some 140,000 clones, with about nine tenths seen just once and approximately 1.1% held by the top ten. Sample: CD4+ or CD8+ T cells sorted from blood, taken in a trial of the OX40 agonist ivuxolimab. The origin of the receptors is an adult with an advanced solid tumor such as melanoma, head and neck, liver or kidney cancer. The CDR3 runs from the conserved cysteine through the conserved F or W. D genes are given only for firm matches. The size of a clone is reported for some rows only, either as once, few or many, or as a class for expanded clones.

j_call	clone_size	d_call	v_call	cdr3_aa	cdr3_nt
TRBJ2-7	.	TRBD2	TRBV28	CASSPRGGESYEQYF	TGTGCCAGCAGTCCCCGGGGAGGGGAGTCCTACGAGCAGTACTTC
TRBJ2-1	.	.	TRBV7-2	CASRFSVSVTYNEQFF	TGTGCCAGCAGGTTTAGCGTAAGCGTAACCTACAATGAGCAGTTCTTC
TRBJ2-3	.	.	TRBV15	CATSTTSTDTQYF	TGTGCCACCAGCACGACTAGCACAGATACGCAGTATTTT
TRBJ2-4	.	TRBD2	TRBV6-1	CASSEAKLAGGHIQYF	TGTGCCAGCAGTGAAGCTAAACTAGCGGGAGGCCACATTCAGTACTTC
TRBJ1-5	.	.	TRBV5-4	CASSERPGDSNQPQHF	TGTGCCAGCAGCGAACGACCGGGAGATAGCAATCAGCCCCAGCATTTT
TRBJ1-6	.	.	TRBV27	CASTVDETANSPLHF	TGTGCCAGCACCGTGGACGAGACAGCAAATTCACCCCTCCACTTT
TRBJ1-1	.	TRBD1	TRBV10-3	CAISEWNRGRNARDTEAFF	TGTGCCATCAGTGAGTGGAACAGGGGGCGCAACGCCAGGGACACTGAAGCTTTCTTT
TRBJ2-3	once	TRBD2	TRBV7-9	CASSLGLAASTDTQYF	TGTGCCAGCAGCTTAGGACTAGCGGCTAGCACAGATACGCAGTATTTT
TRBJ1-2	.	.	TRBV11-3	CASSQAGTLGSYGYTF	TGTGCCAGCAGCCAAGCCGGGACACTTGGCTCCTATGGCTACACCTTC
TRBJ2-6	.	.	TRBV5-5	CASSLTLRITVLTF	TGTGCCAGCAGCTTGACACTAAGGATCACCGTCCTGACTTTC
TRBJ1-1	.	.	TRBV18	CASSPTLMNTEAFF	TGTGCCAGCTCACCAACACTAATGAACACTGAAGCTTTCTTT
TRBJ2-2	.	TRBD1	TRBV9	CASSGTGFVGELFF	TGTGCCAGCAGCGGGACAGGGTTTGTCGGGGAGCTGTTTTTT
TRBJ1-4	.	.	TRBV28	CASRRRGAANEKLFF	TGTGCCAGCAGACGTAGGGGGGCCGCTAATGAAAAACTGTTTTTT
TRBJ1-1	.	.	TRBV28	CASSLIRGEAFF	TGTGCCAGCAGTTTAATTCGGGGTGAAGCTTTCTTT
TRBJ1-2	few	.	TRBV13	CASSLDRTNYGYTF	TGTGCCAGCAGCTTAGACAGGACTAACTATGGCTACACCTTC
TRBJ1-5	.	.	TRBV28	CASSPQGKASNQPQHF	TGTGCCAGCAGTCCCCAGGGGAAGGCTAGCAATCAGCCCCAGCATTTT
TRBJ2-2	.	.	TRBV11-3	CASSLKSSGELFF	TGTGCCAGCAGCTTAAAGAGTTCCGGGGAGCTGTTTTTT
TRBJ2-7	.	.	TRBV5-4	CASSLNYEQYF	TGTGCCAGCAGCCTGAACTACGAGCAGTACTTC
TRBJ1-1	.	TRBD1	TRBV7-9	CASSFTGGGTEAFF	TGTGCCAGCAGCTTTACAGGGGGCGGCACTGAAGCTTTCTTT
TRBJ1-2	.	.	TRBV7-2	CASSLFGRVVYGYTF	TGTGCCAGCAGCTTATTCGGCAGGGTGGTCTATGGCTACACCTTC
TRBJ2-1	.	.	TRBV7-3	CASSPGPSNEQFF	TGTGCCAGCAGCCCGGGGCCTAGCAATGAGCAGTTCTTC
TRBJ1-2	.	.	TRBV30	CAWIQVNYGYTF	TGTGCCTGGATTCAAGTTAACTATGGCTACACCTTC
TRBJ2-2	.	.	TRBV9	CASSVAAILKGTGELFF	TGTGCCAGCAGCGTAGCGGCGATATTAAAGGGCACCGGGGAGCTGTTTTTT
TRBJ2-3	.	.	TRBV7-2	CASSDSGSTDTQYF	TGTGCCAGCAGCGATAGTGGGAGCACAGATACGCAGTATTTT